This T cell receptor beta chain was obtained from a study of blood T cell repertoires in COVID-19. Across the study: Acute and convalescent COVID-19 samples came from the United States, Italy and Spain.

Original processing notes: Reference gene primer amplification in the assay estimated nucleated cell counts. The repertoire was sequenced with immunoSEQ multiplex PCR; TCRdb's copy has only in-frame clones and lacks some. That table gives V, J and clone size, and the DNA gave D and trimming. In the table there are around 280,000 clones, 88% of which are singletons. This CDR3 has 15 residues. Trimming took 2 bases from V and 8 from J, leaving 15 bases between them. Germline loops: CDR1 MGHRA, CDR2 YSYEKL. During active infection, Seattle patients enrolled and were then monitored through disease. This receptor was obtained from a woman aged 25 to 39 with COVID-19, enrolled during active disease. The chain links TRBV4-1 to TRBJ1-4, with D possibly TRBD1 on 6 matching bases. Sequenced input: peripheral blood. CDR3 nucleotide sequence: TGCGCCAGCAGCCAACCTACAGGGTTGGGGGAAAAACTGTTTTTT. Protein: CASSQPTGLGEKLFF.